The 28 T cell receptor beta chains given below trace back to one sample, sequenced in a study (dated by TCRdb to between 2014 and 2016). The library was made by 5' RACE. Instrument used: Illumina MiSeq. TCRdb cleaned the public reads at Q25 with fastp, built clones with MiXCR and kept in-frame beta chains. Each entry is one CDR3 protein sequence, shown with its most common DNA and genes. The sample contains over 45,000 distinct CDR3 sequences, roughly 28% of them found a single time. Under 2.5% of the sample lies in the top ten. CD4+CD25+CD127-/low cells were isolated as Tregs. The sample was tumor-infiltrating Tregs sorted from the breast tumor. These receptors all come from a female donor with breast cancer.

This clonotype was seen many times. The chain combines TRBV7-2 with TRBJ2-4; D is unclear. The CDR3 totals 12 residues. Germline values: CDR1 SGHTA, CDR2 FQGNSA. Trimming cost V 1 base and J 10 bases, with 8 bases left between them. CDR3 residues: CASSLDERIQYF. In nucleotides, the CDR3 is TGTGCCAGCAGCTTAGATGAACGGATTCAGTACTTC. The whole variable domain, remainder taken from reference TRBV7-2 and TRBJ2-4, is GAGVSQSPSNKVTEKGKDVELRCDPISGHTALYWYRQSLGQGLEFLIYFQGNSAPDKSGLPSDRFSAERTGGSVSTLTIQRTQQEDSAVYLCASSLDERIQYFGAGTRLSVL.

In its sample, this clonotype was seen many times. V is TRBV4-2 and J is TRBJ2-7; TRBD2 matches at 10 bases. Germline-derived CDR1 and CDR2 are LGHNA and YNFKEQ. J gave up 6 bases and V 1 base, and 6 bases lay outside the gene matches. The CDR3 has 15 amino acids. The CDR3 is CASSQASGLAVEQYF. DNA of the CDR3: TGTGCCAGCAGCCAAGCTTCCGGACTAGCGGTCGAGCAGTACTTC.

This clonotype was counted between two and nine times. The genes are TRBV5-1 and TRBJ2-7, with 7 bases identical to TRBD1. The CDR3 sequence is 12 residues long. V lost 4 bases and J lost 6; bases outside the gene matches: 4. Germline V gene sequence: CDR1 SGHRS, CDR2 YFSETQ. The CDR3 DNA is TGCGCCAGCAGCACGACAGGGCTCGAGCAGTACTTC. This codes for CASSTTGLEQYF.

The count of this clonotype is one. A junction end diverges from the germline sequence, so it may reflect a read error. The chain carries TRBV7-9 and TRBJ1-5; perhaps TRBD1 as D (5 bases). This CDR3 comprises 15 residues. The germline gives CDR1 SEHNR, CDR2 FQNEAQ (reference sequence). CDR3 protein: CAGSPGAEAGQPQHF. The DNA for the CDR3 is TGTGCCGGCAGCCCCGGGGCGGAGGCTGGGCAGCCCCAGCATTTT. Looking up the rest from reference TRBV7-9 and TRBJ1-5 gives the full variable domain: DTGVSQNPRHKITKRGQNVTFRCDPISEHNRLYWYRQTLGQGPEFLTYFQNEAQLEKSRLLSDRFSAERPKGSFSTLEIQRTEQGDSAMYLCAGSPGAEAGQPQHFGDGTRLSIL.

Of note for this clonotype: This may be a read error: a much more frequent sequence differs by one nucleotide. As the CDR3 is not closed by the conserved phenylalanine or tryptophan, this likely results from a read error. The gene calls are TRBV4-1 and TRBJ2-5, with TRBD1 matching 8 bases. Looked up from germline, CDR1 is MGHRA and CDR2 is YSYEKL. The CDR3 spans 16 residues. Trimming cost V 2 bases and J 5 bases; bases outside gene matches: 10. The CDR3 loop reads CASSQPGQEKGETQYS. The CDR3 DNA sequence: TGCGCCAGCAGCCAACCGGGACAGGAAAAGGGGGAGACCCAGTACTCC.

This chain joins TRBV27 and TRBJ2-5, with D perhaps TRBD1 or TRBD2 (5 bases each). Germline CDR1 reads MNHEY; CDR2 reads SMNVEV (reference sequence). The CDR3 length is 14 residues. V shed 5 bases and J shed 5 bases, with 15 bases lying between them. CDR3 loop: CASSVHRGPETQYF. Here the CDR3 DNA reads TGTGCCAGCAGTGTACATCGGGGCCCGGAGACCCAGTACTTC.

This chain uses TRBV9 with TRBJ2-3, with D possibly matching TRBD2 (7 bases). Trimming pared 0 bases from V and 4 bases from J, leaving 9 bases between. CDR3 length equals 14 residues. Germline-derived CDR1 and CDR2 are SGDLS and YYNGEE. This CDR3 reads CASSVGGGPDTQYF. CDR3 DNA sequence: TGTGCCAGCAGCGTAGGGGGGGGCCCAGATACGCAGTATTTT.

The CDR3 loop reads CAILNQGSSTDTQYF. In DNA form, the CDR3 reads TGTGCCATTCTTAACCAGGGATCTAGCACAGATACGCAGTATTTT. This chain joins TRBV7-2 and TRBJ2-3, with D tentatively TRBD1 (5 bases). Germline CDR1 and CDR2: SGHTA and FQGNSA. V was clipped by 10 bases and J by 0 bases, with 17 bases between them. CDR3 length equals 15 residues.

This CDR3 reads CASRTSGRGNEQFF. CDR3 sequence (DNA): TGCGCCAGCAGGACTAGCGGGAGGGGCAATGAGCAGTTCTTC. The genes are TRBV5-1 and TRBJ2-1; the match to TRBD2 covers 14 bases. There are 14 residues in the CDR3. Trimming cost V 5 bases and J 6 bases; bases outside gene matches: 1. CDR1 is SGHRS and CDR2 is YFSETQ in the germline V gene.

The chain combines TRBV6-1 with TRBJ1-5; a possible D gene is TRBD1 (6 bases). The CDR3 is made up of 14 amino acids. Trimming stripped 1 base from V and 7 bases from J, with 11 bases between. CDR1 and CDR2 (germline): MNHNS, SASEGT. CDR3 nucleotides: TGTGCCAGCAGTGAAGGGACAGCTATACAGCCCCAGCATTTT. Translation: CASSEGTAIQPQHF.

Note on this clonotype: A read error is possible here, since a much larger clone lies one base away. The chain couples TRBV6-5 to TRBJ2-7; 9 bases are a match to TRBD1. CDR3 length: 15 amino acids. Per the germline V gene, CDR1 is MNHEY and CDR2 is SVGAGI. The CDR3 protein is CASSYDPGQGYELYF. CDR3 bases: TGTGCCAGCAGTTACGACCCGGGACAGGGCTACGAGCTGTACTTC.

As DNA, the CDR3 is TGTGCCAGCAGTTTATTCTTGGGGCCCCTCCACTTT. It is translated as CASSLFLGPLHF. The rearrangement links TRBV27 to TRBJ1-6; D gene ambiguous. V gave up 1 base and J gave up 13 bases, with 8 bases separating them. The CDR3 covers 12 residues. Germline V gene data show CDR1 as MNHEY and CDR2 as SMNVEV (reference sequence).

This clonotype was seen more than once but under ten times. The CDR3 bases are TGTGCCAGCAGCCCACGGATGGCCCTAAGGGGCACCGGGGAGCTGTTTTTT. This translates into CASSPRMALRGTGELFF. This sequence joins TRBV7-3 and TRBJ2-2, with a tentative D call TRBD1 (5 bases). The CDR3 loop spans 17 amino acids. Germline assignment: CDR1 SGHTA and CDR2 FQGTGA. V was cut by 5 bases and J by 4 bases, with 20 bases left in between.

The rearrangement uses TRBV6-6 and TRBJ1-6; D not resolved. Germline V gene sequence: CDR1 MNHNY, CDR2 SVGAGI (reference sequence). The CDR3 spans 15 residues. Trimming pared 11 bases from V and 7 bases from J, leaving 21 bases between. Here the CDR3 DNA reads TGTGCCGGCACTTCTTTGTCAGGCGTAAATTCACCCCTCCACTTT. This encodes CAGTSLSGVNSPLHF.

The rearrangement links TRBV29-1 to TRBJ1-2; TRBD1 aligns across 8 bases. With 6 bases clipped from V and 7 bases from J, the junction kept 4 bases outside the gene matches. Germline lookup yields CDR1 SQVTM and CDR2 ANQGSEA. The length of the CDR3 is 11 residues. The CDR3 DNA reads as TGCAGCGTACAGGGGGGAGGTGGCTACACCTTC. Its protein product is CSVQGGGGYTF.

With regard to this clonotype: The missing conserved phenylalanine or tryptophan at the end of this CDR3 makes a read error likely. The rearrangement uses TRBV7-3 and TRBJ2-3; D call uncertain. The germline CDR1 and CDR2 sequences are SGHTA and FQGTGA. The CDR3 contains 15 residues. CDR3 DNA: TGTGCCGGCAGTCCAAGGTCCGTGACCACAGATACGCAGTATTCT. This sequence encodes CAGSPRSVTTDTQYS.

In this sample, this clonotype turned up a few times. The rearrangement uses TRBV7-2 and TRBJ1-5; no clear D gene. Germline V gene lookup returns CDR1 SGHTA and CDR2 FQGNSA. With 5 bases removed from V and 0 bases from J, the gap between germline ends came to 14 bases. The CDR3 sequence is 16 residues long. The CDR3 DNA reads as TGTGCCAGCAGCCCTATGGCCCTAAATAGCAATCAGCCCCAGCATTTT. As protein: CASSPMALNSNQPQHF.

The table lists this clonotype with many counts. The chain joins TRBV29-1 to TRBJ1-1, with 8 bases that match TRBD1. This CDR3 has 13 amino acids. Germline CDR1 and CDR2: SQVTM and ANQGSEA. Trimming cost V 6 bases and J 0 bases; bases outside gene matches: 3. Here the CDR3 reads CSVNRGMNTEAFF. Here the CDR3 DNA reads TGCAGCGTAAACAGGGGGATGAACACTGAAGCTTTCTTT.

This clonotype was seen ten or more times. The genes are TRBV7-2 and TRBJ2-7; 10 bases are a match to TRBD1. Germline V gene sequence: CDR1 SGHTA, CDR2 FQGNSA. CDR3 length equals 16 residues. J was trimmed by 2 bases and V by 5 bases; bases with no gene match: 9. The CDR3 region has the DNA TGTGCCAGCAGCCCTCGGACAGGGGGGTTCACCTACGAGCAGTACTTC. Translating gives CASSPRTGGFTYEQYF.

This clonotype was detected many times. The gene calls are TRBV7-2 and TRBJ1-5; D remains unclear. V gave up 1 base and J gave up 4 bases, with 11 bases separating them. CDR3 length: 15 amino acids. Germline V gene lookup returns CDR1 SGHTA and CDR2 FQGNSA. The CDR3 bases are TGTGCCAGCAGCTTAGGGTCACAGATGAATCAGCCCCAGCATTTT. Translating it yields CASSLGSQMNQPQHF.

This clonotype was observed many times. The chain combines TRBV5-1 with TRBJ2-3; a possible D gene is TRBD1 (6 bases). The V end lost 0 bases, the J end lost 5 bases, and 10 bases lay between the germline ends. CDR1 is SGHRS, CDR2 YFSETQ, per germline. CDR3 length: 14 residues. CDR3 protein: CASSLGGQRDTQYF. Here the CDR3 DNA reads TGCGCCAGCAGCTTGGGGGGGCAGAGAGATACGCAGTATTTT.

In its sample, this clonotype was seen many times. The V and J genes are TRBV5-1 and TRBJ1-1; the D gene is possibly TRBD1 (5 bases). Germline lookup yields CDR1 SGHRS and CDR2 YFSETQ. This CDR3 contains 14 residues. V was trimmed by 4 bases and J by 2 bases, leaving 12 bases between them. Written as DNA, the CDR3 is TGCGCCAGCAGCCCGACAGAGATAAACACTGAAGCTTTCTTT. It yields the protein CASSPTEINTEAFF.

This clonotype was detected only a few times. The rearrangement uses TRBV7-2 and TRBJ2-7; TRBD2 might be the D (6 bases). The CDR3 loop spans 15 amino acids. Trimming removed 1 base at V and 3 bases at J, with 13 bases between. Germline CDR1 SGHTA, CDR2 FQGNSA. In nucleotides, the CDR3 is TGTGCCAGCAGCTTAGGGGACGGGGGACTCTACGAGCAGTACTTC. Translated, it gives CASSLGDGGLYEQYF. The variable domain in full, with the rest retrieved from reference TRBV7-2 and TRBJ2-7, is GAGVSQSPSNKVTEKGKDVELRCDPISGHTALYWYRQSLGQGLEFLIYFQGNSAPDKSGLPSDRFSAERTGGSVSTLTIQRTQQEDSAVYLCASSLGDGGLYEQYFGPGTRLTVT.

The V call is TRBV25-1, the J call TRBJ1-3; D remains unclear. Trimming left V 1 base short and J 0 bases short, with 16 bases between. The CDR3 spans 18 residues. Germline V gene data show CDR1 as MGHDK and CDR2 as SYGVNS. The CDR3 region has the DNA TGTGCCAGCAGTGAATCACTCAGACACCCCCTCTCTGGAAACACCATATATTTT. Its protein product is CASSESLRHPLSGNTIYF. Supplemented by reference TRBV25-1 and TRBJ1-3, the full variable domain reads EADIYQTPRYLVIGTGKKITLECSQTMGHDKMYWYQQDPGMELHLIHYSYGVNSTEKGDLSSESTVSRIRTEHFPLTLESARPSHTSQYLCASSESLRHPLSGNTIYFGEGSWLTVV.

In this sample, this clonotype turned up a few times. The chain joins TRBV12-3 or TRBV12-4 to TRBJ1-1, with TRBD1 identical over 11 bases. After removal of 5 bases from V and 6 bases from J, the junction contained 8 bases not matched to a gene. The CDR3 loop spans 15 amino acids. CDR3 DNA sequence: TGTGCCAGCAGTCCCGGACAGGGGGCTTGGGCTGAAGCTTTCTTT. It encodes CASSPGQGAWAEAFF.

This clonotype appeared a few times. V is TRBV6-5 and J is TRBJ2-7; D not resolved. V gave up 4 bases and J gave up 3 bases, with 7 bases separating them. In germline, CDR1 is MNHEY, CDR2 SVGAGI. This CDR3 has 12 amino acids. The CDR3 DNA reads TGTGCCAGCAGTTTACCGGGCTACGAGCAGTACTTC. As protein: CASSLPGYEQYF.

This clonotype was counted ten times or more. This chain connects TRBV4-1 to TRBJ2-7; TRBD2 matches at 13 bases. Germline values: CDR1 MGHRA, CDR2 YSYEKL. The CDR3 is 16 residues long. V gave up 4 bases and J gave up 2 bases; unmatched junction bases: 5. The CDR3 protein is CASSPGLAGTTYEQYF. In DNA, the CDR3 is TGCGCCAGCAGCCCGGGACTAGCGGGAACCACCTACGAGCAGTACTTC.

The V call is TRBV20-1, the J call TRBJ2-7; TRBD1 aligns across 9 bases. The CDR3 totals 14 residues. Germline assignment: CDR1 DFQATT and CDR2 SNEGSKA (reference sequence). V lost 2 bases, J lost 1 base, and 3 bases stayed unmatched. CDR3 bases: TGCAGTGCTAGACTTGGGACAGGGTCCTACGAGCAGTACTTC. This translates into CSARLGTGSYEQYF.